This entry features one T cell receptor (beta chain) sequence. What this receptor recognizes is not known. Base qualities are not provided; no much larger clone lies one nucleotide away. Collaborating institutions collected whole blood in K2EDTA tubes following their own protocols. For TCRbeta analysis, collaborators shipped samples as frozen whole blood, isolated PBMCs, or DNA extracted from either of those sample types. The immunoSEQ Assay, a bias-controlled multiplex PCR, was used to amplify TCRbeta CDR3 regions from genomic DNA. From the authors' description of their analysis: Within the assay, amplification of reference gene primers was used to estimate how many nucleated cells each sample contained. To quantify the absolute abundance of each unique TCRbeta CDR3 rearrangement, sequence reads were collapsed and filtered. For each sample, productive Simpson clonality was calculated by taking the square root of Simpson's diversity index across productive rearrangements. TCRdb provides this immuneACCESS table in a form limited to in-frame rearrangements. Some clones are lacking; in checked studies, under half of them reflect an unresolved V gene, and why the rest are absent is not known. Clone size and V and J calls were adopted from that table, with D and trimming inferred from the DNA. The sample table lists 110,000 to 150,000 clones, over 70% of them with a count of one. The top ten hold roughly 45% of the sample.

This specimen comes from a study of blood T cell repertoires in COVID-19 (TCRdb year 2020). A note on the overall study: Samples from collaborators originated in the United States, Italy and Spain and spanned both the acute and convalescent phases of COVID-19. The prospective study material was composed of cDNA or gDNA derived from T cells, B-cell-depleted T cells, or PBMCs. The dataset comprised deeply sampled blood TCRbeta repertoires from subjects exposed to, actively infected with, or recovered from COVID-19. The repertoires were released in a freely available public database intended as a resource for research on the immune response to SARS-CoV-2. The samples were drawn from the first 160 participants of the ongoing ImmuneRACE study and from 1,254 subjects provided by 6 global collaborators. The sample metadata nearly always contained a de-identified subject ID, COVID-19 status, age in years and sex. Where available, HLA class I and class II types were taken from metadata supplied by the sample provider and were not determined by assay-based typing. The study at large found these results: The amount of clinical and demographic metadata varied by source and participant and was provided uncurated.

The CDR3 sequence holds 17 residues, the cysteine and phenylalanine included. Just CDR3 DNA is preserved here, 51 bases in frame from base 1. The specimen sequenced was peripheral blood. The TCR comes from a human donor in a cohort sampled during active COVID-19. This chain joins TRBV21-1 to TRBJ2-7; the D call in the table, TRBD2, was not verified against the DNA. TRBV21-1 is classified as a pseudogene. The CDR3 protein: CASSKAADSGTSYEQYF. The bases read TGTGCCAGCAGCAAAGCGGCGGATAGCGGGACCTCCTACGAGCAGTACTTC.